These 6 T cell receptor beta chains came from one sample sequenced in a study of cytomegalovirus exposure and HLA in healthy donors. The PCR ran on 60 Vbeta and 13 Jbeta primers. The repertoire was sequenced with immunoSEQ multiplex PCR; TCRdb's copy has only in-frame clones and lacks some. The sample consists of approximately 100,000 clones, around three quarters of them appearing once. Sequences were obtained from PBMCs. Every receptor here comes from a woman in her 40s in good health and CMV-seronegative.

The rearrangement uses TRBV6-5 and TRBJ1-2, with a possible D match to TRBD1 (6 bases). Trimming removed 7 bases at V and 4 bases at J, with 13 bases between. The CDR3 loop spans 13 amino acids. From germline, CDR1 is MNHEY and CDR2 SVGAGI. CDR3 amino acids: CASKGGLSYGYTF. The CDR3 DNA follows: TGTGCCAGCAAGGGGGGGCTATCCTATGGCTACACCTTC.

The J gene is TRBJ2-5, the V gene TRBV30, with D possibly TRBD1 on 5 matching bases. Trimming stripped 3 bases from V and 1 base from J, with 15 bases between. Germline V gene data show CDR1 as GTSNPN and CDR2 as SVGIG (reference sequence). The CDR3 consists of 15 residues. CDR3 in amino acids: CAWSKFQGFQETQYF. Written as DNA, the CDR3 is TGTGCCTGGAGCAAATTCCAGGGTTTCCAAGAGACCCAGTACTTC. The full variable domain, completed using reference TRBV30 and TRBJ2-5, is SQTIHQWPATLVQPVGSPLSLECTVEGTSNPNLYWYRQAAGRGLQLLFYSVGIGQISSEVPQNLSASRPQDRQFILSSKKLLLSDSGFYLCAWSKFQGFQETQYFGPGTRLLVL.

The chain uses TRBV29-1 and TRBJ1-1; D gene unclear. Per the germline V gene, CDR1 is SQVTM and CDR2 is ANQGSEA. The CDR3 has 11 amino acids. The ends were cut back, 8 bases at V and 2 bases at J, with 9 bases in the middle. The DNA for the CDR3 is TGCAGCATTCCCTCCAACACTGAAGCTTTCTTT. Its translation is CSIPSNTEAFF.

This chain links TRBV5-4 with TRBJ2-5, with 7 bases fitting TRBD2. Germline V gene lookup returns CDR1 SGHNT and CDR2 YYREEE (reference sequence). CDR3 length: 14 amino acids. V shed 4 bases, J shed 1 base, and the junction held 4 bases outside the gene matches. This CDR3 reads CASSRSGVQETQYF. The CDR3 region has the DNA TGTGCCAGCAGCCGCAGCGGGGTCCAAGAGACCCAGTACTTC.

This chain joins TRBV28 and TRBJ2-7; a weak D match, TRBD2 (6 bases). CDR3 size: 14 residues. Trimming left V 3 bases short and J 1 base short, with 10 bases between. The germline CDR1 and CDR2 sequences are MDHEN and SYDVKM. CDR3 region: CASSFRRDSYEQYF. The CDR3 region has the DNA TGTGCCAGCAGTTTCCGGCGGGATTCCTACGAGCAGTACTTC.

The chain recombines TRBV18 with TRBJ1-2; TRBD1 matches at 10 bases. The CDR3 sequence is 15 residues long. The V and J ends lost 5 bases and 7 bases, in that order; junction bases with no gene match: 10. Germline assignment: CDR1 KGHSH and CDR2 LQKENI. The CDR3 protein is CASSSDRGRVFGYTF. CDR3 DNA sequence: TGTGCCAGCTCATCGGACAGGGGGAGGGTGTTTGGCTACACCTTC.